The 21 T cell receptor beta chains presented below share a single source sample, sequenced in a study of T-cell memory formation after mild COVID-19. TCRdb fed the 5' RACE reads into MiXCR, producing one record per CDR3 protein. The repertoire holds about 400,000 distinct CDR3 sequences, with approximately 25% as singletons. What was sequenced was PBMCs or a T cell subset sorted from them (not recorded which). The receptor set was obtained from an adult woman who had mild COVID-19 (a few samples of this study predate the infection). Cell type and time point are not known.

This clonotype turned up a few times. The DNA of the CDR3 is TGCGCCAGCAGCTTGGAACCAAACATTCAGTACTTC. This encodes CASSLEPNIQYF. The chain carries TRBV5-1 and TRBJ2-4; D gene unclear. The germline V and J ends were trimmed by 0 bases and 6 bases, with 4 bases remaining between them. This CDR3 region has 12 residues. Germline CDR1 SGHRS, CDR2 YFSETQ.

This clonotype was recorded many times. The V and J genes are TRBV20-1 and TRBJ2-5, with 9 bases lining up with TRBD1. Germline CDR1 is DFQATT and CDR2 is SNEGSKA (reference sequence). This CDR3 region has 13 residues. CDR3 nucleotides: TGCAGCCAGGGGGACAGGGCATTAGAGACCCAGTACTTC. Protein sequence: CSQGDRALETQYF.

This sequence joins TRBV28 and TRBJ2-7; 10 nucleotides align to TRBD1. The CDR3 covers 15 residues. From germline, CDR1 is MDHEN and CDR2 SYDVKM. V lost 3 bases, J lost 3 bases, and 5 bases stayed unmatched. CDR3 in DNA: TGTGCCAGCAGTTTGCGGACAGGGGGTAACTACGAGCAGTACTTC. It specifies CASSLRTGGNYEQYF. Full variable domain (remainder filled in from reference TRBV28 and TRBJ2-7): DVKVTQSSRYLVKRTGEKVFLECVQDMDHENMFWYRQDPGLGLRLIYFSYDVKMKEKGDIPEGYSVSREKKERFSLILESASTNQTSMYLCASSLRTGGNYEQYFGPGTRLTVT.

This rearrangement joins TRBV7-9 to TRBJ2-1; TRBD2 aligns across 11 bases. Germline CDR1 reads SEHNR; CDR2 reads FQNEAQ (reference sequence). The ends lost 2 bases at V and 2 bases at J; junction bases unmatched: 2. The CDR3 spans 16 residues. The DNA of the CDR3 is TGTGCCAGCAGCTTACTAGCGGGGGGCCCCTACAATGAGCAGTTCTTC. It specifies CASSLLAGGPYNEQFF.

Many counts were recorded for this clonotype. The CDR3 DNA follows: TGTGCCAGCAGTTTAGGTCAAGGGGGCTCTTCACCCCTCCACTTT. Its protein product is CASSLGQGGSSPLHF. The rearrangement links TRBV27 to TRBJ1-6; 7 bases match TRBD1. Germline V CDR1 and CDR2: MNHEY, SMNVEV (reference sequence). V was clipped by 2 bases and J by 9 bases; unmatched bases: 7. The CDR3 spans 15 residues.

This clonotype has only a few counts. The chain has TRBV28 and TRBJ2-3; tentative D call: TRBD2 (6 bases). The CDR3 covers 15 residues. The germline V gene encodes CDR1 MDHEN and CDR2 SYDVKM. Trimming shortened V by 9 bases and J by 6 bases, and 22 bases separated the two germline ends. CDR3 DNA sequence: TGTGCCAGTTATTCCCGGGACTCCCGGGGTGATACGCAGTATTTT. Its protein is CASYSRDSRGDTQYF.

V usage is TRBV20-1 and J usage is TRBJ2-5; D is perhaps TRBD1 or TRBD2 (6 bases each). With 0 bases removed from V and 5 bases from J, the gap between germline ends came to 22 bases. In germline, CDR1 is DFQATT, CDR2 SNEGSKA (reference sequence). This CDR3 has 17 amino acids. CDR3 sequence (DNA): TGCAGTGCTAGAGATCAAGGCAGGGGAGGATCAATGGAGACCCAGTACTTC. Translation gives CSARDQGRGGSMETQYF.

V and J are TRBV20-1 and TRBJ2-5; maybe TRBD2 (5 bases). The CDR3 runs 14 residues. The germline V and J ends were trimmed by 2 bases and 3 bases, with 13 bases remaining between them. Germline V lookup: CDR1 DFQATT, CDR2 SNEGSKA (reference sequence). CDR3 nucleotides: TGCAGTGCTAGACGGGCCAGCGGTGAAGAGACCCAGTACTTC. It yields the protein CSARRASGEETQYF.

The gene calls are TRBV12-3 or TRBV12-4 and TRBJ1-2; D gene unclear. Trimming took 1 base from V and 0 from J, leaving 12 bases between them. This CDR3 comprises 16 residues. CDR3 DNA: TGTGCCAGCAGTTTAGGCAGCCAGCTCGCTAACTATGGCTACACCTTC. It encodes CASSLGSQLANYGYTF.

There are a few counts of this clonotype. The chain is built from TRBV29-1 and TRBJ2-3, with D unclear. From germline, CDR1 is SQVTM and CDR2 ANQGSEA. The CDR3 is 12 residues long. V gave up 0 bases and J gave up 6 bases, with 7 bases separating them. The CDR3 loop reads CSVEDVQDTQYF. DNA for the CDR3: TGCAGCGTTGAAGATGTGCAGGATACGCAGTATTTT.

CDR3 sequence reads: CASSLGQLYNEQFF. CDR3 sequence (DNA): TGCGCCAGCAGCTTGGGACAGCTGTACAATGAGCAGTTCTTC. The V gene is TRBV5-1, the J gene TRBJ2-1; TRBD1 is a possible D gene (5 bases). The CDR3 is 14 amino acids. Per the germline V gene, CDR1 is SGHRS and CDR2 is YFSETQ. V lost 0 bases, J lost 4 bases, and 8 bases lay in between.

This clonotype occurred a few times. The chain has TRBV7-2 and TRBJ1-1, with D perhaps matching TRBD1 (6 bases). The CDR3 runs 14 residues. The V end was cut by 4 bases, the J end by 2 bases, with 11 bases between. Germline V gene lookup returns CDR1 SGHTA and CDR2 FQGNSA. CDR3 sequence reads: CASSWGGSNTEAFF. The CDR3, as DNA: TGTGCCAGCAGCTGGGGGGGCAGTAACACTGAAGCTTTCTTT. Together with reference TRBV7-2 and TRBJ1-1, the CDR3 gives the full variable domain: GAGVSQSPSNKVTEKGKDVELRCDPISGHTALYWYRQSLGQGLEFLIYFQGNSAPDKSGLPSDRFSAERTGGSVSTLTIQRTQQEDSAVYLCASSWGGSNTEAFFGQGTRLTVV.

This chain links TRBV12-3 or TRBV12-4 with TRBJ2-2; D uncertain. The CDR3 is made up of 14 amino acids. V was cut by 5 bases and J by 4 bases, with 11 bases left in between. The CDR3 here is CASSGPGPTGELFF. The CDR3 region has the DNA TGTGCCAGCAGTGGGCCCGGCCCCACCGGGGAGCTGTTTTTT.

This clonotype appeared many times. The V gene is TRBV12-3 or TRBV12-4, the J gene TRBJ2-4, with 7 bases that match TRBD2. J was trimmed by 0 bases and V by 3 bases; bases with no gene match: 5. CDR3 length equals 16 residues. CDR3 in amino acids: CASSFSAGVAKNIQYF. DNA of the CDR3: TGTGCCAGCAGTTTCTCTGCGGGAGTAGCCAAAAACATTCAGTACTTC.

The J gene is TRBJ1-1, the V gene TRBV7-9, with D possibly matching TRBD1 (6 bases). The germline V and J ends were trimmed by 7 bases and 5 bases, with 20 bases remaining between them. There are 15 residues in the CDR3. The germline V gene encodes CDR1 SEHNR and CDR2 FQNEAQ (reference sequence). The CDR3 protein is CASIDLLGAKTEAFF. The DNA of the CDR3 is TGTGCCAGCATCGACCTCCTGGGGGCGAAAACTGAAGCTTTCTTT. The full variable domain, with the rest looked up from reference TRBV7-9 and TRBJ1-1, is DTGVSQNPRHKITKRGQNVTFRCDPISEHNRLYWYRQTLGQGPEFLTYFQNEAQLEKSRLLSDRFSAERPKGSFSTLEIQRTEQGDSAMYLCASIDLLGAKTEAFFGQGTRLTVV.

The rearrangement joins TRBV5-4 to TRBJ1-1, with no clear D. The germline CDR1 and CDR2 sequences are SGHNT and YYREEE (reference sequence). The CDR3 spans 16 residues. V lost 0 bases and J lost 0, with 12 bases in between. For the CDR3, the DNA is TGTGCCAGCAGCTTGGATGGTGAGGGAATGAACACTGAAGCTTTCTTT. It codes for CASSLDGEGMNTEAFF.

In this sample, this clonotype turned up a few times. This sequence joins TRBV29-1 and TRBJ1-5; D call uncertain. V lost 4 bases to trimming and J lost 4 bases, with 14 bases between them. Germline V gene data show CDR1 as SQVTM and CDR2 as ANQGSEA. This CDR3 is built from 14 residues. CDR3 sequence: CSVAVMGVNQPQHF. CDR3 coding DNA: TGCAGCGTTGCAGTTATGGGCGTTAATCAGCCCCAGCATTTT.

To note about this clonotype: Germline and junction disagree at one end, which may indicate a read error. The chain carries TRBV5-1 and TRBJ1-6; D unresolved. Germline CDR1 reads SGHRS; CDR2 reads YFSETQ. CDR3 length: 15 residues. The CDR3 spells CASSLDWRNNSPIHF. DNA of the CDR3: TGCGCCAGCAGCTTGGATTGGCGGAATAATTCACCCATCCACTTT.

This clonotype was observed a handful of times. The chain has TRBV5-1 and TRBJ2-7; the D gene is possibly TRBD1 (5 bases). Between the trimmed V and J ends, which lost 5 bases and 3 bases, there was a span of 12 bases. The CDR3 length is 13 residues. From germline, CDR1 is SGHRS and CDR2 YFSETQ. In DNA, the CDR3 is TGCGCCAGCAGATTCGACAGACTCTACGAGCAGTACTTC. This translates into CASRFDRLYEQYF.

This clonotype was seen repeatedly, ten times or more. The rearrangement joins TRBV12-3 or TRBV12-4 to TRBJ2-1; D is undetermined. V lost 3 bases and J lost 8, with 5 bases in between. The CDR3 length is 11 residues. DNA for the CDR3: TGTGCCAGCAGTTTTGATTATGAGCAGTTCTTC. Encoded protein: CASSFDYEQFF.

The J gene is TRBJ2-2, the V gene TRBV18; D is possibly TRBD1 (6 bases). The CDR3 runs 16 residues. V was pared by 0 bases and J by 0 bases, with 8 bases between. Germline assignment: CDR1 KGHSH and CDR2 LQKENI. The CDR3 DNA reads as TGTGCCAGCTCACCACCGGGACACTCGAACACCGGGGAGCTGTTTTTT. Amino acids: CASSPPGHSNTGELFF.